This TCR beta chain was identified in a study of tissue T cells after allogeneic stem cell transplantation. Broader study findings: Some tissue clones might be persisting host cells; their alloreactivity or antigen specificity was not determined.

Germline V gene sequence: CDR1 FNHDT, CDR2 SITEND (reference sequence). Trimming took off 2 bases at V and 2 bases at J, with 12 bases between the two ends. This CDR3 is built from 15 residues. Time point indicated: mouse harvest day 14 after allogeneic transplant. Mouse grafts combined 10^7 T-cell-depleted bone marrow cells with 10^6 splenic CD5+ T cells. Tissues came from B6→BALB/c major-mismatch GVHD mice at day 7 or 14. Of note for this clone: What it binds is unknown. All gene names here are mouse names. Read sequence stops 1 residue before the CDR3 end, and the germline J gene provides the missing end.

Method: immunoSEQ multiplex PCR; TCRdb's copy keeps in-frame clones and lacks some. The table records under 5,500 clones, approximately 50% of them present only once. V usage is TRBV19 and J usage is TRBJ2-3, with D tentatively TRBD2 (7 bases). The sample was lymph node tissue. The clonotype was recovered from a female BALB/c mouse given C57BL/6 T cells with graft-versus-host disease after an allogeneic hematopoietic cell transplant. CDR3 bases read: TGTGCCAGCAGTATCGGGGGGCACGATGCAGAAACGCTGTAT. Translating it yields CASSIGGHDAETLY. The CDR3 as a whole reads CASSIGGHDAETLYF. Together with reference TRBV19 and TRBJ2-3, the CDR3 gives the full variable domain: GGIITQTPKFLIGQEGQKLTLKCQQNFNHDTMYWYRQDSGKGLRLIYYSITENDLQKGDLSEGYDASREKKSSFSLTVTSAQKNEMAVFLCASSIGGHDAETLYFGSGTRLTVL.